What follows is one T cell receptor beta chain and its context. What it recognizes is unknown. V was trimmed by 0 bases and J by 2 bases, leaving 15 bases between them. Germline CDR1 reads DFQATT; CDR2 reads SNEGSKA (reference sequence). The CDR3 contains 16 residues. These data are taken from a study of blood T cells in healthy people across ages. Findings of the study overall: The study could not conclusively compare naive and antigen-experienced cells, given its unsorted PBMCs.

Combining a sample-barcoded 5' primer with a J-beta primer mix, a second PCR ran for roughly 7 to 11 cycles. One entry per CDR3 protein, called by TCRdb with MiXCR from the 5' RACE reads. The sample carries hundreds of thousands of distinct CDR3 sequences, around a fifth recorded once. The sample providers were healthy Caucasian people from Russia, aged about 6 to 90. The rearrangement uses TRBV20-1 and TRBJ2-3; D is unclear. This sequence originates from a man between 65 and 85 years old in good health. Sequencing was done on a sample of blood. The CDR3 bases are TGCAGTGCTAGAGATCGGGTGCTTAACCCCACAGATACGCAGTATTTT. It is translated as CSARDRVLNPTDTQYF.